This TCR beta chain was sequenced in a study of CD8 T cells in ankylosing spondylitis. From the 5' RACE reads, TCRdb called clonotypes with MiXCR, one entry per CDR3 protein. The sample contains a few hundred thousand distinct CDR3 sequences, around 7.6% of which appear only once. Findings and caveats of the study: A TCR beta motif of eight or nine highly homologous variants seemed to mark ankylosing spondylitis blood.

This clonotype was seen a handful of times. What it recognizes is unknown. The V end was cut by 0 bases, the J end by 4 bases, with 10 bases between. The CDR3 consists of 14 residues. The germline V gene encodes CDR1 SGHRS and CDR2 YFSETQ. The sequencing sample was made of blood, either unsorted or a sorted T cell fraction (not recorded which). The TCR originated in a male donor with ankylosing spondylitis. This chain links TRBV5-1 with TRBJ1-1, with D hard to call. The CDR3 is CASSLVRSSTEAFF. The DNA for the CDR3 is TGCGCCAGCAGCTTGGTGAGGTCCAGCACTGAAGCTTTCTTT.